These 32 T cell receptor beta chains were sequenced from one sample in a study of shared clonotypes between healthy human individuals. Using immunoSEQ multiplex PCR, the repertoire was profiled, and TCRdb retains in-frame clones only, with some absent. The table lists around 1.5 million clones, roughly 98% of them singletons. Input material: naive CD4+ T cells sorted from blood. Subset noted: CD45RA+ positively selected. Receptors were obtained from a man aged 25 to 45 in good health.

The chain joins TRBV5-1 to TRBJ2-7; the match to TRBD2 covers 13 bases. The CDR3 has 18 residues. Per the germline V gene, CDR1 is SGHRS and CDR2 is YFSETQ. Trimming at V came to 0 bases and at J to 4 bases, leaving 10 bases not matched to a gene. The CDR3: CASSLGLAGGTGAYEQYF. The DNA of the CDR3 is TGCGCCAGCAGCTTGGGACTAGCGGGAGGAACAGGGGCTTACGAGCAGTACTTC.

V and J are TRBV11-2 and TRBJ2-7; TRBD1 might be the D (6 bases). Trimming shortened V by 5 bases and J by 6 bases, and 11 bases separated the two germline ends. CDR1 and CDR2 from the germline V gene are SGHAT and FQNNGV. This CDR3 comprises 12 residues. The CDR3 is CASSPDRSEQYF. The CDR3 nucleotides read TGTGCCAGCAGCCCAGACAGGTCCGAGCAGTACTTC.

V usage is TRBV12-5 and J usage is TRBJ1-4, with 8 bases lining up with TRBD1. The V segment lost 2 bases and the J segment 2 bases; nucleotides outside the gene matches: 4. From germline, CDR1 is LGHNT and CDR2 FRNRAP. The CDR3 loop spans 16 amino acids. The CDR3 DNA sequence: TGTGCTAGTGGTTTGAAGCAGGGGGCGACTAATGAAAAACTGTTTTTT. Translating it yields CASGLKQGATNEKLFF.

This sequence joins TRBV27 and TRBJ1-5; D gene uncertain. The CDR3 covers 13 residues. Germline V gene sequence: CDR1 MNHEY, CDR2 SMNVEV (reference sequence). Trimming stripped 3 bases from V and 3 bases from J, with 6 bases between. The CDR3 region is CASSFSVNQPQHF. CDR3 DNA: TGTGCCAGCAGTTTTTCGGTCAATCAGCCCCAGCATTTT.

The J gene is TRBJ1-1, the V gene TRBV25-1; D not certain. Germline V gene lookup returns CDR1 MGHDK and CDR2 SYGVNS. V lost 3 bases and J lost 3, with 14 bases in between. The CDR3 sequence is 15 residues long. Here the CDR3 DNA reads TGTGCCAGCAGTGACCCGGCATCGGGGTACACTGAAGCTTTCTTT. This codes for CASSDPASGYTEAFF.

The chain employs TRBV28 and TRBJ1-4, with 7 bases aligning to TRBD1. Germline trimming cut 4 bases from V and 4 bases from J; bases unmatched to any gene: 3. This CDR3 comprises 14 residues. Per the germline V gene, CDR1 is MDHEN and CDR2 is SYDVKM. CDR3 bases: TGTGCCAGCAGTTCTACAGGGGTTAATGAAAAACTGTTTTTT. Translated, it gives CASSSTGVNEKLFF. The full variable domain, in which reference TRBV28 and TRBJ1-4 provide the parts outside the CDR3, is DVKVTQSSRYLVKRTGEKVFLECVQDMDHENMFWYRQDPGLGLRLIYFSYDVKMKEKGDIPEGYSVSREKKERFSLILESASTNQTSMYLCASSSTGVNEKLFFGSGTQLSVL.

The gene calls are TRBV6-5 and TRBJ1-3; the D is unclear. This CDR3 comprises 13 residues. Germline V gene data show CDR1 as MNHEY and CDR2 as SVGAGI. V was clipped by 7 bases and J by 1 base, with 8 bases between them. CDR3 loop: CASTEGSGNTIYF. CDR3 coding DNA: TGTGCCAGCACCGAGGGATCTGGAAACACCATATATTTT.

CDR3 protein: CASSPGAHTLAERSYEQYF. The CDR3 bases are TGTGCCAGCAGCCCGGGGGCTCATACTTTAGCGGAAAGATCCTACGAGCAGTACTTC. This rearrangement joins TRBV9 to TRBJ2-7, with D tentatively TRBD1 or TRBD2 (6 bases each). Between the trimmed V and J ends, which lost 4 bases and 1 base, there was a span of 27 bases. This CDR3 has 19 residues. The germline gives CDR1 SGDLS, CDR2 YYNGEE.

The chain couples TRBV6-5 to TRBJ1-5, with TRBD1 identical over 10 bases. Losses at the gene ends were 2 bases for V and 2 bases for J; bases not matched to a gene: 3. In germline, CDR1 is MNHEY, CDR2 SVGAGI. This CDR3 region has 16 residues. The CDR3 region has the DNA TGTGCCAGCAGTTACGCCGGGACAGGGGGCAATCAGCCCCAGCATTTT. It codes for CASSYAGTGGNQPQHF.

The V and J genes are TRBV7-8 and TRBJ2-4; TRBD2 aligns across 8 bases. Trimming removed 1 base from V and 2 bases from J; junction bases left unmatched: 4. The CDR3 length is 16 residues. Germline V gene sequence: CDR1 SGHVS, CDR2 FQNEAQ. This CDR3 is CASSLGAGVPKNIQYF. Written as DNA, the CDR3 is TGTGCCAGCAGCTTAGGAGCGGGAGTCCCCAAAAACATTCAGTACTTC.

On this clone: Other DNA variants within this sample encode the same CDR3. The chain joins TRBV10-3 to TRBJ2-7, with 10 bases fitting TRBD1. The CDR3 runs to 13 residues. The V gene end was trimmed by 6 bases and the J gene end by 4 bases; junction bases not matched to a gene: 3. CDR1 and CDR2 (germline): ENHRY, SYGVKD. The CDR3 loop reads CAISRDRGYEQYF. Here the CDR3 DNA reads TGTGCCATCAGCCGGGACAGGGGTTACGAGCAGTACTTC.

The chain carries TRBV5-4 and TRBJ2-3, with D uncertain. Germline V gene data show CDR1 as SGHNT and CDR2 as YYREEE (reference sequence). CDR3 length equals 14 residues. With 5 bases removed from V and 3 bases from J, the gap between germline ends came to 13 bases. The CDR3 bases are TGTGCCAGCAGACCTACCCGGGCTACAGATACGCAGTATTTT. As protein: CASRPTRATDTQYF.

V is TRBV18 and J is TRBJ1-2, with 7 bases identical to TRBD1. V lost 3 bases to trimming and J lost 8 bases; unmatched junction nucleotides: 12. Germline-derived CDR1 and CDR2 are KGHSH and LQKENI. The CDR3 runs to 15 residues. CDR3 loop: CASSPSADRDDGYTF. CDR3 DNA: TGTGCCAGCTCACCGTCGGCTGACAGGGACGACGGCTACACCTTC.

This clone was recorded once. The chain couples TRBV6-6 to TRBJ2-1; D could derive from TRBD1 or TRBD2 (5 bases each). V was cut by 0 bases and J by 8 bases, with 14 bases left in between. CDR3 length: 15 amino acids. CDR1 is MNHNY and CDR2 is SVGAGI in the germline V gene (reference sequence). In DNA form, the CDR3 reads TGTGCCAGCAGTTACTCGATTGGGGGATCAGATGAGCAGTTCTTC. It specifies CASSYSIGGSDEQFF.

The chain is built from TRBV10-3 and TRBJ2-2; TRBD1 aligns across 7 bases. Germline V gene sequence: CDR1 ENHRY, CDR2 SYGVKD. The trim removed 4 bases at V and 6 bases at J, leaving 2 bases unmatched. The CDR3 contains 13 residues. The CDR3 nucleotides read TGTGCCATCAGTGTTCAGGGGGCCGGGGAGCTGTTTTTT. This sequence encodes CAISVQGAGELFF.

The rearrangement joins TRBV5-1 to TRBJ1-1; D uncertain. V lost 2 bases, J lost 0 bases, and 20 bases lay in between. This CDR3 has 18 residues. Per germline, CDR1 SGHRS and CDR2 YFSETQ. The CDR3 sequence: CASSFTQAGPGMNTEAFF. CDR3 sequence (DNA): TGCGCCAGCAGCTTTACTCAAGCCGGTCCGGGAATGAACACTGAAGCTTTCTTT.

The chain carries TRBV29-1 and TRBJ2-3, with 8 bases fitting TRBD2. Germline V gives CDR1 SQVTM, CDR2 ANQGSEA. The CDR3 loop spans 15 amino acids. Trimming at V came to 6 bases and at J to 6 bases, leaving 14 bases not matched to a gene. The CDR3: CSVLGGAGAVDTQYF. The CDR3 DNA sequence: TGCAGCGTCCTTGGGGGAGCGGGAGCAGTCGATACGCAGTATTTT.

This chain uses TRBV27 with TRBJ1-1, with 10 bases fitting TRBD1. The germline gives CDR1 MNHEY, CDR2 SMNVEV (reference sequence). The CDR3 is made up of 14 amino acids. The trim removed 5 bases at V and 4 bases at J, leaving 4 bases unmatched. CDR3 region: CASSHGQGVTEAFF. The CDR3 DNA reads as TGTGCCAGCAGTCACGGACAGGGGGTCACTGAAGCTTTCTTT.

The chain recombines TRBV16 with TRBJ2-5, with D uncertain. Germline V gives CDR1 KGHSY, CDR2 FQNENV. The CDR3 totals 11 residues. Trimming left V 1 base short and J 5 bases short, with 2 bases between. The CDR3 sequence is CASSQYETQYF. CDR3 nucleotide sequence: TGTGCCAGCAGCCAATATGAGACCCAGTACTTC.

The chain recombines TRBV18 with TRBJ2-2; TRBD2 might be the D (5 bases). V gave up 1 base and J gave up 0 bases, with 6 bases separating them. The CDR3 contains 15 residues. Germline assignment: CDR1 KGHSH and CDR2 LQKENI. The CDR3: CASSPRRTNTGELFF. In nucleotides, the CDR3 is TGTGCCAGCTCACCACGGAGGACGAACACCGGGGAGCTGTTTTTT.

This clone occurred once. The chain joins TRBV11-3 to TRBJ2-1; 8 bases map to TRBD2. Germline V gene data show CDR1 as SGHNT and CDR2 as YENEEA. The CDR3 totals 15 residues. Trimming at V came to 3 bases and at J to 6 bases, leaving 7 bases not matched to a gene. CDR3 residues: CASSFGTRETNEQFF. CDR3 bases: TGTGCCAGCAGCTTCGGGACTAGGGAGACCAATGAGCAGTTCTTC. The full variable domain, with the rest looked up from reference TRBV11-3 and TRBJ2-1, is EAGVVQSPRYKIIEKKQPVAFWCNPISGHNTLYWYLQNLGQGPELLIRYENEEAVDDSQLPKDRFSAERLKGVDSTLKIQPAELGDSAVYLCASSFGTRETNEQFFGPGTRLTVL.

This chain links TRBV18 with TRBJ2-1; 7 bases agree with TRBD2. The length of the CDR3 is 14 residues. Per the germline V gene, CDR1 is KGHSH and CDR2 is LQKENI. After removal of 6 bases from V and 6 bases from J, the junction contained 8 bases not matched to a gene. DNA of the CDR3: TGTGCCAGCTCCCCAAAAGGCGGGAGCAATGAGCAGTTCTTC. Its protein is CASSPKGGSNEQFF.

This sequence joins TRBV5-1 and TRBJ1-1; D gene ambiguous. The germline V gene encodes CDR1 SGHRS and CDR2 YFSETQ. The CDR3 extends over 11 amino acids. Between the trimmed V and J ends, which lost 6 bases and 3 bases, there was a span of 6 bases. CDR3 in amino acids: CASKEHTEAFF. The CDR3 DNA sequence: TGCGCCAGCAAAGAGCACACTGAAGCTTTCTTT.

The genes are TRBV2 and TRBJ2-5; D not resolved. Trimming stripped 7 bases from V and 5 bases from J, with 11 bases between. CDR1 is SNHLY, CDR2 FYNNEI, per germline. The CDR3 totals 12 residues. The CDR3 loop is CASNPGWETQYF. CDR3 nucleotides: TGTGCCAGCAACCCCGGGTGGGAGACCCAGTACTTC. The full variable domain, in which reference TRBV2 and TRBJ2-5 provide the parts outside the CDR3, is EPEVTQTPSHQVTQMGQEVILRCVPISNHLYFYWYRQILGQKVEFLVSFYNNEISEKSEIFDDQFSVERPDGSNFTLKIRSTKLEDSAMYFCASNPGWETQYFGPGTRLLVL.

This chain joins TRBV10-3 and TRBJ2-5, with 9 bases lining up with TRBD2. The CDR3 spans 14 residues. With V trimmed by 7 bases and J by 4 bases, 7 bases remained unmatched. Per germline, CDR1 ENHRY and CDR2 SYGVKD. The CDR3 sequence is CAINGAGGPETQYF. CDR3 DNA sequence: TGTGCCATCAACGGGGCGGGAGGGCCAGAGACCCAGTACTTC.

The chain combines TRBV7-8 with TRBJ1-1, with 9 bases lining up with TRBD1. V shed 1 base and J 5 bases; nucleotides not matched to a gene: 2. The germline gives CDR1 SGHVS, CDR2 FQNEAQ. The CDR3 is made up of 14 amino acids. The CDR3 sequence: CASSLDRGLTEAFF. As DNA, the CDR3 is TGTGCCAGCAGCTTAGACAGGGGGCTGACTGAAGCTTTCTTT.

The chain couples TRBV15 to TRBJ2-3, with D perhaps TRBD1 (6 bases). V gave up 0 bases and J gave up 4 bases, with 20 bases separating them. The CDR3 length is 18 residues. Germline V CDR1 and CDR2: LNHNV, YYDKDF (reference sequence). As DNA, the CDR3 is TGTGCCACCAGCAGAGAAGTGACAGGATGGAAAGTACCAGATACGCAGTATTTT. Protein sequence: CATSREVTGWKVPDTQYF.

The chain uses TRBV28 and TRBJ2-5; the D gene is possibly TRBD1 (6 bases). The CDR3 extends over 15 amino acids. Per the germline V gene, CDR1 is MDHEN and CDR2 is SYDVKM. Trimming took 5 bases from V and 2 from J, leaving 15 bases between them. CDR3 DNA: TGTGCCAGCAGTCCGGTACAGGGCTGGCAAGAGACCCAGTACTTC. It encodes CASSPVQGWQETQYF.

The chain is built from TRBV27 and TRBJ2-6, with D tentatively TRBD2 (6 bases). The CDR3 covers 16 residues. Trimming cost V 5 bases and J 2 bases, with 13 bases left between them. From germline, CDR1 is MNHEY and CDR2 SMNVEV (reference sequence). CDR3 sequence (DNA): TGTGCCAGCAGTCAAAAACTAGCCGCTGGGGCCAACGTCCTGACTTTC. As protein: CASSQKLAAGANVLTF.

A note on this clone: Within the sample, other DNA sequences also encode this same CDR3. The rearrangement joins TRBV18 to TRBJ2-3; D uncertain. V lost 1 base and J 2 bases, leaving 7 bases between the germline ends. CDR1 and CDR2 (germline): KGHSH, LQKENI. The CDR3 is 14 residues long. The CDR3 region has the DNA TGTGCCAGCTCACCACGGGATTTCACAGATACGCAGTATTTT. Translated: CASSPRDFTDTQYF.

This chain connects TRBV14 to TRBJ1-1; tentatively, D is TRBD1 (6 bases). In germline, CDR1 is SGHDN, CDR2 FVKESK. The V and J ends lost 0 bases and 4 bases respectively, with 12 bases between them. CDR3 length equals 15 residues. The CDR3 region has the DNA TGTGCCAGCAGCCAAGATTTAGGGGGAAGCACTGAAGCTTTCTTT. Translating gives CASSQDLGGSTEAFF.

This clone showed up just a few times. This chain uses TRBV4-3 with TRBJ2-7, with 9 nucleotides matching TRBD2. The CDR3 is 15 residues long. CDR1 and CDR2 from the germline V gene are LGHNA and YSLEER. The trim removed 3 bases at V and 5 bases at J, leaving 8 bases unmatched. CDR3 in DNA: TGCGCCAGCAGCCAGTCTAGCGGGAATCGACACGAGCAGTACTTC. It specifies CASSQSSGNRHEQYF.